A selection of T cell receptor beta chains follows, all from one sample in a study of shared T cell receptors in the human thymus. Clones were read by immunoSEQ multiplex PCR, and TCRdb kept only the in-frame ones, dropping some. This repertoire shows some 760,000 clones, approximately 85% found once; its top ten account for 0.008% to 0.011%. These same records also appear under a second study, on human thymus T cells.

Material for sequencing was thymocytes. The receptors derive from a girl under three years old with a congenital heart defect. The CDR3 runs from the conserved cysteine through the conserved F or W. A D gene is named only where the DNA matches it firmly. Only part of the rows carry a size: once, few, many, or a class if the clone is expanded.

v_call	d_call	clone_size	j_call	cdr3_aa	cdr3_nt
TRBV6-6	-	-	TRBJ1-1	CASSYRGGDSEAFF	TGTGCCAGCAGTTACAGGGGAGGAGACTCTGAAGCTTTCTTT
TRBV14	TRBD1	-	TRBJ1-1	CASSLTGIEAFF	TGTGCCAGCAGCCTGACAGGGATCGAAGCTTTCTTT
TRBV28	TRBD2	-	TRBJ2-1	CASSSTGTSGGQYNEQFF	TGTGCCAGCAGTTCAACCGGGACTAGCGGGGGACAGTACAATGAGCAGTTCTTC
TRBV5-6	-	once	TRBJ2-7	CASSFVTEDEQYF	TGTGCCAGCAGCTTCGTGACAGAGGACGAGCAGTACTTC
TRBV28	-	few	TRBJ2-7	CASSLSLAQALRNEQYF	TGTGCCAGCAGTTTATCATTAGCCCAAGCACTGAGAAACGAGCAGTACTTC
TRBV6-1	TRBD1	-	TRBJ1-5	CASSGRQGLTLVDSNQPQHF	TGTGCCAGCAGTGGACGACAGGGCCTCACCTTAGTGGATAGCAATCAGCCCCAGCATTTT
TRBV6-5	-	-	TRBJ1-2	CASSYSRTTSNYGYTF	TGTGCCAGCAGTTACTCCCGGACAACCTCTAACTATGGCTACACCTTC
TRBV6-5	TRBD2	-	TRBJ2-7	CASSTLAGAYEQYF	TGTGCCAGCAGTACCCTGGCGGGGGCCTACGAGCAGTACTTC
TRBV10-2	TRBD2	-	TRBJ2-2	CATFGLAGEGGELFF	TGCGCCACCTTCGGACTAGCGGGAGAGGGCGGGGAGCTGTTTTTT
TRBV5-6	TRBD1	-	TRBJ2-7	CASSELSDREGPYEQYF	TGTGCCAGCAGCGAGCTGTCGGACAGGGAAGGTCCCTACGAGCAGTACTTC
TRBV7-9	-	-	TRBJ1-1	CASSKGRTNTEAFF	TGTGCCAGCAGCAAAGGACGGACTAACACTGAAGCTTTCTTT
TRBV4-3	-	-	TRBJ2-5	CASSQGETQETQYF	TGCGCCAGCAGCCAAGGTGAAACACAAGAGACCCAGTACTTC
TRBV10-1	-	-	TRBJ2-1	CASSPFLDNEQFF	TGCGCCAGCAGTCCTTTTCTAGACAATGAGCAGTTCTTC
TRBV5-1	TRBD1	-	TRBJ1-2	CASSKETGTYGYTF	TGCGCCAGCAGCAAAGAGACAGGGACCTATGGCTACACCTTC
TRBV5-6	-	-	TRBJ2-3	CASTSLDTQYF	TGTGCCAGCACCTCCTTAGATACGCAGTATTTT
TRBV7-9	TRBD1	few	TRBJ1-2	CASSPRTGWSGYTF	TGTGCCAGCAGCCCCCGGACAGGGTGGTCTGGCTACACCTTC
TRBV9	TRBD1	-	TRBJ1-2	CASSTRDSPRGYTF	TGTGCCAGCAGCACCCGGGACAGCCCCCGAGGCTACACCTTC
TRBV7-9	TRBD1	-	TRBJ1-2	CASSIGLGQDAMGYTF	TGTGCCAGCAGCATAGGCCTAGGACAGGACGCTATGGGCTACACCTTC
TRBV7-4	-	-	TRBJ2-5	CASSAPKGVGQETQYF	TGTGCCAGCAGCGCGCCTAAAGGGGTAGGGCAAGAGACCCAGTACTTC
TRBV6-5	TRBD1	-	TRBJ2-1	CASSYPGTGGNEQFF	TGTGCCAGCAGTTACCCCGGGACAGGGGGCAATGAGCAGTTCTTC
TRBV10-3	-	-	TRBJ2-2	CAISGHGAGELFF	TGTGCCATCAGCGGACATGGGGCCGGGGAGCTGTTTTTT
TRBV28	-	-	TRBJ1-2	CASSFNELNYGYTF	TGTGCCAGCAGTTTTAATGAACTTAACTATGGCTACACCTTC
TRBV5-1	TRBD1	-	TRBJ1-1	CASSPGQGKMNTEAFF	TGCGCCAGCAGCCCAGGACAGGGGAAGATGAACACTGAAGCTTTCTTT
TRBV5-5	-	-	TRBJ1-2	CASSRLTGRYGYTF	TGTGCCAGCAGCAGACTTACAGGCCGCTATGGCTACACCTTC
TRBV5-1	-	-	TRBJ1-1	CASSLVVQGLNTEAFF	TGCGCCAGCAGCTTGGTGGTACAGGGTCTGAACACTGAAGCTTTCTTT
TRBV27	-	-	TRBJ2-7	CASSKTEAYEQYF	TGTGCCAGCAGTAAAACAGAAGCCTACGAGCAGTACTTC
TRBV5-1	-	-	TRBJ1-1	CASSLAGEPTEAFF	TGCGCCAGCAGCTTGGCCGGGGAACCGACTGAAGCTTTCTTT
TRBV5-6	TRBD1	-	TRBJ1-2	CASSMQPRDSLSYTF	TGTGCCAGCAGCATGCAGCCCAGGGACAGCCTTAGCTACACCTTC
TRBV12-5	TRBD1	-	TRBJ1-1	CASVCGQGCVNTEAFF	TGTGCTAGTGTTTGCGGACAGGGGTGTGTGAACACTGAAGCTTTCTTT
TRBV11-3	TRBD2	once	TRBJ2-3	CASSLVGGRLDTQYF	TGTGCCAGCAGCTTGGTGGGGGGGAGATTAGATACGCAGTATTTT
TRBV18	-	-	TRBJ2-5	CASSPPAWETQYF	TGTGCCAGCTCACCACCGGCATGGGAGACCCAGTACTTC
TRBV5-1	-	-	TRBJ1-4	CASSPPRTRGAGREKLFF	TGCGCCAGCAGCCCACCCCGGACTAGGGGGGCAGGTCGGGAAAAACTGTTTTTT
TRBV7-6	TRBD1	-	TRBJ2-6	CASSPQGLPGANVLTF	TGTGCCAGCAGCCCACAGGGGTTACCTGGGGCCAACGTCCTGACTTTC
TRBV11-3	-	-	TRBJ1-2	CAKAKTGTKNYGYTF	TGTGCCAAGGCAAAGACCGGGACAAAAAACTATGGCTACACCTTC
TRBV11-2	TRBD1	-	TRBJ1-1	CASSPRVTGADTEAFF	TGTGCCAGCAGCCCCCGGGTAACAGGGGCGGACACTGAAGCTTTCTTT
TRBV13	-	-	TRBJ2-1	CASSLIRGPSGPYNEQFF	TGTGCCAGCAGCTTAATTCGTGGTCCAAGCGGCCCCTACAATGAGCAGTTCTTC
TRBV10-3	TRBD1	-	TRBJ2-1	CAIREDRGPYNEQFF	TGTGCCATCCGTGAGGACAGGGGACCCTACAATGAGCAGTTCTTC
TRBV7-8	-	-	TRBJ1-1	CASSTAGGGGMNTEAFF	TGTGCCAGCAGCACAGCCGGTGGGGGGGGAATGAACACTGAAGCTTTCTTT
TRBV2	-	-	TRBJ1-3	CASLPNTYSGNTIYF	TGTGCCAGCCTTCCCAACACGTACTCTGGAAACACCATATATTTT
TRBV4-2	-	few	TRBJ1-1	CASSQFRVSEAFF	TGTGCCAGCAGCCAATTCCGAGTTAGTGAAGCTTTCTTT
TRBV20-1	-	-	TRBJ1-2	CQARGWDGYTF	TGCCAAGCCCGGGGGTGGGATGGCTACACCTTC
TRBV11-2	-	-	TRBJ1-6	CASSGREGSYNSLLHF	TGTGCCAGCAGCGGACGCGAGGGCTCCTATAATTCACTCCTCCACTTT